The 7 T cell receptor beta chains presented below share a single source sample, sequenced in a study of regulatory T cells in long-lasting Graves disease. Researchers made TCR beta libraries by using iRepertoire HTBI primers and running Arm-PCR on CDR3 regions. TCRdb recomputed calls from the multiplex PCR reads with MiXCR, one row per CDR3 protein. The sample holds roughly 450,000 distinct CDR3 sequences, 23% seen once. Time point meaning: persistent/refractory GD, antithyroid drugs over 5 years with positive TRAb. Generation of the TCR library employed RNA extracted from PBMCs. The sequences come from peripheral blood mononuclear cells (PBMCs), collected when the disease was refractory, from a patient treated with antithyroid drugs. These receptors originate from a female donor with Graves disease.

This clonotype was detected a few times. The V gene is TRBV12-5, the J gene TRBJ1-2; 9 bases fit TRBD1. V shed 2 bases and J 6 bases; nucleotides not matched to a gene: 10. The CDR3 contains 16 residues. CDR1 is LGHNT and CDR2 is FRNRAP in the germline V gene. As DNA, the CDR3 is TGTGCTAGTGGTTTGACCCAACAGGGGGCATCGAATGGCTACACCTTC. Its translation is CASGLTQQGASNGYTF. The complete variable domain, with remaining parts taken from reference TRBV12-5 and TRBJ1-2, reads DARVTQTPRHKVTEMGQEVTMRCQPILGHNTVFWYRQTMMQGLELLAYFRNRAPLDDSGMPKDRFSAEMPDATLATLKIQPSEPRDSAVYFCASGLTQQGASNGYTFGSGTRLTVV.

This clonotype was seen a few times. The V call is TRBV20-1, the J call TRBJ1-2, with D perhaps matching TRBD1 (5 bases). The CDR3 is 13 amino acids. The ends were cut back, 4 bases at V and 7 bases at J, with 16 bases in the middle. The germline V gene has CDR1 DFQATT and CDR2 SNEGSKA (reference sequence). In DNA form, the CDR3 reads TGCAGTGCTATCTTGGCGGGACCGCGTGGCTACACCTTC. Translation: CSAILAGPRGYTF.

This clonotype was picked up a small number of times. This may arise from a read error, as a much more abundant clone is one base away. This sequence joins TRBV11-1 and TRBJ1-1; TRBD1 might be the D (6 bases). Trimming stripped 0 bases from V and 5 bases from J, with 13 bases between. The CDR3 sequence is 15 residues long. In germline, CDR1 is SGHAT, CDR2 FQDESV (reference sequence). Here the CDR3 DNA reads TGTGCCAGCAGCTTAGCGGGGGGCAGAGGAACTGAAGCTTTCTTT. Protein sequence: CASSLAGGRGTEAFF.

This clonotype was seen many times. The chain links TRBV12-3 or TRBV12-4 to TRBJ2-7, with 8 positions matching TRBD2. Trimming at V came to 3 bases and at J to 1 base, leaving 5 bases not matched to a gene. CDR3 length: 15 amino acids. CDR3 sequence: CASSFGTSASYEQYF. For the CDR3, the DNA is TGTGCCAGCAGTTTCGGGACTAGTGCATCCTACGAGCAGTACTTC.

The chain is built from TRBV11-2 and TRBJ2-3, with TRBD2 matching 9 bases. With 3 bases clipped from V and 3 bases from J, the junction kept 7 bases outside the gene matches. The CDR3 spans 16 residues. Germline V CDR1 and CDR2: SGHAT, FQNNGV. In nucleotides, the CDR3 is TGTGCCAGCAGCTTGCGCGGGAGGGCCGGAACAGATACGCAGTATTTT. Its protein product is CASSLRGRAGTDTQYF.

Notes on this clonotype: A much larger clone is a single base away; this may be a read error. The V and J genes are TRBV28 and TRBJ1-1, with D possibly being TRBD1 (5 bases). Trimming cost V 2 bases and J 10 bases, with 11 bases left between them. This CDR3 region has 12 residues. Germline V gives CDR1 MDHEN, CDR2 SYDVKM. The CDR3 is CASSLQGVTAFF. The CDR3 DNA reads TGTGCCAGCAGTTTACAGGGAGTAACAGCTTTCTTT.

This clonotype was recorded a few times. The J gene is TRBJ1-2, the V gene TRBV29-1; D is uncertain. From germline, CDR1 is SQVTM and CDR2 ANQGSEA. V was cut by 4 bases and J by 7 bases, with 10 bases left in between. The CDR3 contains 11 residues. CDR3: CSVGSEAGYTF. CDR3 DNA sequence: TGCAGCGTTGGCTCAGAAGCTGGCTACACCTTC.